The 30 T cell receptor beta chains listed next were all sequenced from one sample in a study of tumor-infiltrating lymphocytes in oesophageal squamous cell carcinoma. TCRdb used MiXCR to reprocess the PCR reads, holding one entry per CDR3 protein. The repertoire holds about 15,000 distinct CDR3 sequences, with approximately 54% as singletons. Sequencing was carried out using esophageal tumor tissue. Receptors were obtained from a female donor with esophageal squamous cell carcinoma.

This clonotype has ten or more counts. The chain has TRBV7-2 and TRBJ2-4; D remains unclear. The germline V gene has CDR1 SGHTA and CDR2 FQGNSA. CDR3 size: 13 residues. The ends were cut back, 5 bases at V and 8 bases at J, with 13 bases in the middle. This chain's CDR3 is CASSPQSNDIQYF. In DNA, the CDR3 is TGTGCCAGCAGCCCACAATCGAATGACATTCAGTACTTC. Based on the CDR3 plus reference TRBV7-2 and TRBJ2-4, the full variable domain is GAGVSQSPSNKVTEKGKDVELRCDPISGHTALYWYRQSLGQGLEFLIYFQGNSAPDKSGLPSDRFSAERTGGSVSTLTIQRTQQEDSAVYLCASSPQSNDIQYFGAGTRLSVL.

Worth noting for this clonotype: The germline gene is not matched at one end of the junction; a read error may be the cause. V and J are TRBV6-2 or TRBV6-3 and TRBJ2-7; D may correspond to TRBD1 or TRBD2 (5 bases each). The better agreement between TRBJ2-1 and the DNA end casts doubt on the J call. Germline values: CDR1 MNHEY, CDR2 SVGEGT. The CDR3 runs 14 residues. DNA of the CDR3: TGTGCAAGCACCCATGAGGGGACCACCTACGAGCAGTTCTTC. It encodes CASTHEGTTYEQFF.

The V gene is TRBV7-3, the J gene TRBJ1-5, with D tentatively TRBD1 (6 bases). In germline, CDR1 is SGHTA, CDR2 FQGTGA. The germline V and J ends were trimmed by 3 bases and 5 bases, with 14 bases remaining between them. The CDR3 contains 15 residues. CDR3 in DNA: TGTGCCAGCAGCTTGCCGACAGGAAGAGATCAGCCCCAGCATTTT. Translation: CASSLPTGRDQPQHF.

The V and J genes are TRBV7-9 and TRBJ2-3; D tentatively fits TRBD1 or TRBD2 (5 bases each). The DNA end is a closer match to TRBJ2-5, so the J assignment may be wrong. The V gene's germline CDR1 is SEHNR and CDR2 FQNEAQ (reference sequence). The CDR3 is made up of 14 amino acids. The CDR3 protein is CASGLGQSQETQYF. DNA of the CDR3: TGTGCCAGCGGACTTGGACAATCCCAAGAGACCCAGTACTTC.

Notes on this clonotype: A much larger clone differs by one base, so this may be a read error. The CDR3 region has the DNA TGTGCCAGTAGTATGCAGGGGGCAGGCGAGCAGTTCTTC. Residues: CASSMQGAGEQFF. The chain is built from TRBV19 and TRBJ2-1; 8 bases align to TRBD1. This CDR3 spans 13 amino acids. The V gene end was trimmed by 3 bases and the J gene end by 10 bases; junction bases not matched to a gene: 5. Per the germline V gene, CDR1 is LNHDA and CDR2 is SQIVND (reference sequence).

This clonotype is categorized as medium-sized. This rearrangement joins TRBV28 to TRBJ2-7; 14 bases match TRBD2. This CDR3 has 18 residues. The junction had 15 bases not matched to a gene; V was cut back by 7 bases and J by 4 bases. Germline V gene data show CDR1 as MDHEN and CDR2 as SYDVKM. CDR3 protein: CASTSQGTSGRFLYEQYF. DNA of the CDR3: TGTGCCAGCACTTCTCAGGGGACTAGCGGGAGATTTTTGTACGAGCAGTACTTC.

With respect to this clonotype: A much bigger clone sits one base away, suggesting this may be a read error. CDR3 region: CASSAESSYNKQFF. CDR3 nucleotides: TGCGCCAGCAGCGCGGAAAGCTCCTACAATAAGCAGTTCTTC. V and J are TRBV5-1 and TRBJ2-5; D remains unclear. Judging by the DNA end, TRBJ2-1 fits better; the J call may be wrong. This CDR3 has 14 amino acids. Germline V gene lookup returns CDR1 SGHRS and CDR2 YFSETQ.

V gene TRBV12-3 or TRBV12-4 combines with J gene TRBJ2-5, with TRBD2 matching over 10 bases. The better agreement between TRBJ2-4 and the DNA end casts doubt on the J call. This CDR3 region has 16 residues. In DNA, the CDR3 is TGTGCCAGCAGCGTCGGACTAGCGGAGGGGGGAAACATTCAGTACTTC. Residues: CASSVGLAEGGNIQYF.

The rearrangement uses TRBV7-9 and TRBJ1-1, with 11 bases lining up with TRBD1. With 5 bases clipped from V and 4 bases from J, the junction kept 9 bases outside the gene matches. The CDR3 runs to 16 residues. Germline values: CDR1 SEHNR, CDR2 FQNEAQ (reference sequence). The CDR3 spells CASSPLGTGGFTEAFF. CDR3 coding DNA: TGTGCCAGCAGCCCCCTGGGGACAGGGGGATTCACTGAAGCTTTCTTT.

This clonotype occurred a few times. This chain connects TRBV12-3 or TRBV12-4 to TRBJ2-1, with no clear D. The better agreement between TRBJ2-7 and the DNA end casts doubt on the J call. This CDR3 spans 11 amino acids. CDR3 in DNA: TGTGCCAGCAGTTCACTATACGAGCAGTACTTC. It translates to CASSSLYEQYF.

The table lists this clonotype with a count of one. This CDR3 reads CASSYSFDFTSYEQYF. For the CDR3, the DNA is TGTGCCAGCAGTTACTCGTTTGACTTTACCTCCTACGAGCAGTACTTC. The chain combines TRBV6-6 with TRBJ2-1; D call uncertain. Near its end, the DNA agrees better with TRBJ2-7, so the J call may be wrong. The germline CDR1 and CDR2 sequences are MNHNY and SVGAGI (reference sequence). The CDR3 runs 16 residues.

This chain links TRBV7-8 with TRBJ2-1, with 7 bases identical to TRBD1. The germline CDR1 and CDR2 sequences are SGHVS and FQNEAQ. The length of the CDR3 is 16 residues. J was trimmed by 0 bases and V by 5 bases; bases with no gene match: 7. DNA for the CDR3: TGTGCCAGCAGCCCAAGACAGGGTCCCTCCTACAATGAGCAGTTCTTC. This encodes CASSPRQGPSYNEQFF.

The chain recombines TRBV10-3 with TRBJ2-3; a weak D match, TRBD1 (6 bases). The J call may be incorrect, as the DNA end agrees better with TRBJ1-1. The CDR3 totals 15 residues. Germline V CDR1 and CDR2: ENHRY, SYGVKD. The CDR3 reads CAISASTGKNTEAFF. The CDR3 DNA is TGTGCCATCAGTGCGTCGACAGGCAAGAACACTGAAGCTTTCTTT.

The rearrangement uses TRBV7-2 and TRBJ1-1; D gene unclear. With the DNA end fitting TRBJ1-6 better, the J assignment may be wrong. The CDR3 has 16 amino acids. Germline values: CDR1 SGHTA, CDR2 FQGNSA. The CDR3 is CASSVDLSSYNSPLHF. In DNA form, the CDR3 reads TGTGCCAGCAGCGTCGACCTGAGCTCCTATAATTCACCCCTCCACTTT.

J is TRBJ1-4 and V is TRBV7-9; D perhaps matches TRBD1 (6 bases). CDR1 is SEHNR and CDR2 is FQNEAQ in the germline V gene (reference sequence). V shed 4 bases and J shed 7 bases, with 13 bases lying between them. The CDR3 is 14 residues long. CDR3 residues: CASSYRDLAEKLFF. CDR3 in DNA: TGTGCCAGCAGCTACAGGGATCTTGCTGAAAAACTGTTTTTT.

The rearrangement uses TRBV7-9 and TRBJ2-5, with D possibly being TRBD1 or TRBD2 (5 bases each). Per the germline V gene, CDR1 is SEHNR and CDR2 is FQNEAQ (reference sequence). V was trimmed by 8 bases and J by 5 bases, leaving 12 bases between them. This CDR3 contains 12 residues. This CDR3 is CASVTEGETQYF. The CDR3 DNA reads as TGTGCCAGCGTGACCGAGGGGGAGACCCAGTACTTC.

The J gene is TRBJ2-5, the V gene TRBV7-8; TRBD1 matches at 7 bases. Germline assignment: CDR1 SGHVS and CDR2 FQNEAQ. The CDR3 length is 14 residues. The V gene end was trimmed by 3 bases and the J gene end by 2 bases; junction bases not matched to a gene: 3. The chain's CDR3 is CASSFRTGQETQYF. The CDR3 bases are TGTGCCAGCAGCTTCCGGACAGGTCAAGAGACCCAGTACTTC.

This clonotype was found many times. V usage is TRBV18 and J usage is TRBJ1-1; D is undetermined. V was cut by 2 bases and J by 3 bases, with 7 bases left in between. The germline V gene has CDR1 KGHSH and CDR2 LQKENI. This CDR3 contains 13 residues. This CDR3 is CASSPFSDTEAFF. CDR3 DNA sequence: TGTGCCAGCTCACCATTCTCGGACACTGAAGCTTTCTTT.

The CDR3 reads CASSFDAGGTDTQYF. CDR3 nucleotides: TGTGCCAGCAGCTTCGATGCAGGGGGTACAGATACGCAGTATTTT. The chain recombines TRBV7-2 with TRBJ2-3; TRBD1 aligns across 7 bases. Germline-derived CDR1 and CDR2 are SGHTA and FQGNSA. With 3 bases clipped from V and 3 bases from J, the junction kept 6 bases outside the gene matches. The CDR3 sequence is 15 residues long.

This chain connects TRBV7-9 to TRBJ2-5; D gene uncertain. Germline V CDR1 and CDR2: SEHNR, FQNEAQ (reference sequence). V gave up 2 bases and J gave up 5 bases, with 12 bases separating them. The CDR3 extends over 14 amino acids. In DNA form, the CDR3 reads TGTGCCAGCAGCTTAAATGGGCGGCAGGAGACCCAGTACTTC. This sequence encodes CASSLNGRQETQYF.

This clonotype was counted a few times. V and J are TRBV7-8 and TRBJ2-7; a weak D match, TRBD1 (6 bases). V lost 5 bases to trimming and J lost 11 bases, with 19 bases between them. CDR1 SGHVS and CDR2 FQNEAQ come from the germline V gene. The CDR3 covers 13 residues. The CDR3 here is CASSSRTAPREYF. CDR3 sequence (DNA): TGTGCCAGCAGCAGCAGGACAGCCCCCCGGGAGTACTTC.

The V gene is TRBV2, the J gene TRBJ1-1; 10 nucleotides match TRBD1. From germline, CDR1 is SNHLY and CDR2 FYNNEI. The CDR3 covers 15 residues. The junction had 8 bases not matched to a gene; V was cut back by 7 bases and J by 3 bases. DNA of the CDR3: TGTGCCAGCACCGAAGGACAGGGGGGGCACACTGAAGCTTTCTTT. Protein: CASTEGQGGHTEAFF.

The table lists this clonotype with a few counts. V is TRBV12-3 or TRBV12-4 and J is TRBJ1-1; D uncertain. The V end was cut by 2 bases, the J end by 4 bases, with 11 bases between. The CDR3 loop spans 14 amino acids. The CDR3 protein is CASSLSAAGTEAFF. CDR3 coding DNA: TGTGCCAGCAGTTTAAGCGCCGCGGGCACTGAAGCTTTCTTT.

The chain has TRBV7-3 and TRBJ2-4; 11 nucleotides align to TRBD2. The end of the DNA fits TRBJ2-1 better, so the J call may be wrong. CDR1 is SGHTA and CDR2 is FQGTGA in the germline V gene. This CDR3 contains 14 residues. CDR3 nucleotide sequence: TGTGCCAGCAGCCCTAGCGGGAGGTACAATGAGCAGTTCTTC. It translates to CASSPSGRYNEQFF.

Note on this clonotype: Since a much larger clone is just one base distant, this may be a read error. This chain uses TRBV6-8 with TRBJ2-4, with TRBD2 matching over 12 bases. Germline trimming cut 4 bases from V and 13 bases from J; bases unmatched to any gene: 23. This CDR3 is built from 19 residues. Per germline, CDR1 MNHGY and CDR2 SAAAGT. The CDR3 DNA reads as TGTGCCAGCAGTTCCTATTCTACCAGGGCTAGCGGGAGGGGTAATGAGCAGTACTTC. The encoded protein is CASSSYSTRASGRGNEQYF.

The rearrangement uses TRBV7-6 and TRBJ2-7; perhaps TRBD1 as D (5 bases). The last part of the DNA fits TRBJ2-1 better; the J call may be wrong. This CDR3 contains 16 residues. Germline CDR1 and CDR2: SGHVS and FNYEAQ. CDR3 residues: CASSSIGHTTYNEQFF. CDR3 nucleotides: TGTGCCAGCAGCTCGATAGGACACACCACCTACAATGAGCAGTTCTTC.

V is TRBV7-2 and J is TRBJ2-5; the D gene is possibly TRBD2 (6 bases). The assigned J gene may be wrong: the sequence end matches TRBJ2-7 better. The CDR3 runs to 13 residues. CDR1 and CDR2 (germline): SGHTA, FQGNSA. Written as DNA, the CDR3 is TGTGCCAGCAGCGGGGGGAGATCCTACGAGCAGTACTTC. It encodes CASSGGRSYEQYF.

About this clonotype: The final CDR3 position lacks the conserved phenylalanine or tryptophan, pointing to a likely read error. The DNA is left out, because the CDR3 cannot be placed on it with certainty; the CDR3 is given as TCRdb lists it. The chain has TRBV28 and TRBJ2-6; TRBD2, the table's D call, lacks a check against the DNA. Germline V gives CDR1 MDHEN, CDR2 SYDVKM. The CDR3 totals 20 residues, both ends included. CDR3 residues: CASSLGGTSGRHYNEQFFGP.

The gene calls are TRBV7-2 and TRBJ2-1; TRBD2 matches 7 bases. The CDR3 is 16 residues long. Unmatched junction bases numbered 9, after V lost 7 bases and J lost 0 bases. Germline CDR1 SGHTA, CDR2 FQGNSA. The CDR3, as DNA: TGTGCCAGCACCCCAGTGGGACTAAACTCCTACAATGAGCAGTTCTTC. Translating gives CASTPVGLNSYNEQFF.

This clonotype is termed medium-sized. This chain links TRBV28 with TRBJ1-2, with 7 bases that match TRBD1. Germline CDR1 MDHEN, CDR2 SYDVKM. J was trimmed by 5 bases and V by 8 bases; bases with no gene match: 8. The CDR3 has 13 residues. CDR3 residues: CASGGTAPYGYTF. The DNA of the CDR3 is TGTGCCAGCGGAGGGACAGCTCCATATGGCTACACCTTC.